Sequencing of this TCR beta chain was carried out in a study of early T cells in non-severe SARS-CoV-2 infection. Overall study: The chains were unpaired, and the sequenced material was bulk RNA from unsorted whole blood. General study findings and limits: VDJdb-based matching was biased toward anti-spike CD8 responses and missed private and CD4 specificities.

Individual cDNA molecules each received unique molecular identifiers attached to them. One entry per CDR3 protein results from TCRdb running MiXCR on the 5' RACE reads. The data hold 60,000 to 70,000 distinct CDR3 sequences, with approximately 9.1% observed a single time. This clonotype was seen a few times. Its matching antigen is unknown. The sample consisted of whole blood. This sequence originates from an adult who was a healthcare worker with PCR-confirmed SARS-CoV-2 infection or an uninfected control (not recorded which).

The CDR3, as DNA: TGTGCCAGCAGTGCAGGGGGCAATCAGCCCCAGCATTTT. It codes for CASSAGGNQPQHF. This sequence joins TRBV25-1 and TRBJ1-5; D is possibly TRBD1 (6 bases). Trimming removed 4 bases at V and 2 bases at J, with 6 bases between. This CDR3 has 13 residues. CDR1 is MGHDK, CDR2 SYGVNS, per germline.